The 8 T cell receptor beta chains below come from one sample, sequenced in a study of tumor-infiltrating lymphocytes in localized non-small cell lung cancer. The table came from immunoSEQ multiplex PCR; TCRdb's copy has only in-frame clones and leaves some out. The repertoire consists of 10,000 to 15,000 clones, with approximately 90% occurring once and the leading ten covering 8% to 9.5%. The sample was lung tumor tissue. These receptors came from a human donor with non-small cell lung cancer.

With respect to this clone: The junction and the germline gene differ at one end; a read error may be behind it. The same CDR3 also results from other DNA sequences found in this sample. V gene TRBV6-5 combines with J gene TRBJ1-2; TRBD1 aligns across 9 bases. Germline loops: CDR1 MNHEY, CDR2 SVGAGI. The CDR3 length is 15 residues. The CDR3 sequence: CASSPSLTGGVGYTF. In DNA, the CDR3 is TGTGCCAGCAGCCCGTCCCTGACAGGGGGGGTTGGCTACACTTTC.

J is TRBJ1-3 and V is TRBV5-4; 9 nucleotides agree with TRBD1. CDR1 is SGHNT, CDR2 YYREEE, per germline (reference sequence). The CDR3 is 15 amino acids. Losses at the gene ends were 4 bases for V and 6 bases for J; bases not matched to a gene: 8. The CDR3 sequence is CASSRTGTGLNTIYF. The CDR3 DNA follows: TGTGCCAGCAGCCGCACCGGGACAGGGTTAAACACCATATATTTT.

J is TRBJ2-5 and V is TRBV20-1; D uncertain. The germline V gene encodes CDR1 DFQATT and CDR2 SNEGSKA (reference sequence). This CDR3 spans 10 amino acids. The V and J ends lost 4 bases and 5 bases respectively, with 5 bases between them. The CDR3 loop is CSAKDETQYF. CDR3 bases: TGCAGTGCTAAAGATGAGACCCAGTACTTC.

The gene calls are TRBV6-1 and TRBJ2-7, with 7 bases lining up with TRBD2. This CDR3 is 15 amino acids long. Germline loops: CDR1 MNHNS, CDR2 SASEGT. Germline trimming cut 1 base from V and 0 bases from J; bases unmatched to any gene: 3. The CDR3 coding sequence is TGTGCCAGCAGTGAAGAAGCGGGGAGCTCCTACGAGCAGTACTTC. As protein: CASSEEAGSSYEQYF.

The V call is TRBV6-5, the J call TRBJ2-1; D possibly corresponds to TRBD2 (5 bases). V was shortened by 0 bases and J by 2 bases, with 8 bases between the two germline ends. This CDR3 region has 15 residues. Per germline, CDR1 MNHEY and CDR2 SVGAGI. As DNA, the CDR3 is TGTGCCAGCAGTTACTCGCCTAGCACCTACAATGAGCAGTTCTTC. This gives the protein CASSYSPSTYNEQFF.

As DNA, the CDR3 is TGTGCCAGCAGTCTACCAGCGGGAGCTTGGGAGCAGTACTTC. Encoded protein: CASSLPAGAWEQYF. This chain uses TRBV28 with TRBJ2-7; 8 nucleotides align to TRBD2. CDR3 length: 14 residues. V lost 5 bases to trimming and J lost 7 bases; unmatched junction nucleotides: 10. The V gene's germline CDR1 is MDHEN and CDR2 SYDVKM. Variable domain in full (rest from reference TRBV28 and TRBJ2-7): DVKVTQSSRYLVKRTGEKVFLECVQDMDHENMFWYRQDPGLGLRLIYFSYDVKMKEKGDIPEGYSVSREKKERFSLILESASTNQTSMYLCASSLPAGAWEQYFGPGTRLTVT.

This clone was counted once. The V and J genes are TRBV6-6 and TRBJ2-5; D may be TRBD1 (6 bases). Germline CDR1 MNHNY, CDR2 SVGAGI (reference sequence). The V gene lost 2 bases and the J gene lost 2 bases, with 15 bases spanning the gap. This CDR3 comprises 16 residues. CDR3 amino acids: CASSYGTRDTQETQYF. CDR3 bases: TGTGCCAGCAGTTACGGGACAAGGGATACTCAAGAGACCCAGTACTTC.

The rearrangement joins TRBV2 to TRBJ2-1; tentatively, D is TRBD1 (5 bases). The CDR3 has 13 amino acids. CDR1 is SNHLY, CDR2 FYNNEI, per germline. Trimming took off 7 bases at V and 10 bases at J, with 17 bases between the two ends. CDR3 protein: CASMATAGQEQFF. Written as DNA, the CDR3 is TGTGCCAGCATGGCTACTGCCGGACAAGAGCAGTTCTTC.